What follows are 17 T cell receptor beta chains derived from one specimen sequenced in a study of T cell clonality in common variable immunodeficiency. Sequencing used immunoSEQ multiplex PCR; TCRdb keeps in-frame clones, though not all of them. The data show tens of thousands of clones, with none appearing a single time. Material: peripheral blood mononuclear cells. The receptors come from a person aged 18 to 75 in good health.

This clone has at least ten counts. The sequenced part of the CDR3 DNA is TGTGCCAGTAGGACAGGGCGGAACACTGAA. Amino acids: CASRTGRNTE. The entire CDR3 is CASRTGRNTEAFF. V usage is TRBV2 and J usage is TRBJ1-1; TRBD1 matches at 8 bases. The read comes to an end 3 residues before the CDR3 does, leaving the germline J gene to fill in the end. The CDR3 spans 13 residues. Germline V gene data show CDR1 as SNHLY and CDR2 as FYNNEI. After removal of 9 bases from V and 1 base from J, the junction contained 4 bases not matched to a gene.

This clone has a count of ten or more. Read data end 3 residues before the CDR3 end; the end is taken from the germline J gene. This chain links TRBV6-1 with TRBJ1-2; D is perhaps TRBD1 (5 bases). Germline CDR1 MNHNS, CDR2 SASEGT. This CDR3 is 18 amino acids long. Trimming took off 2 bases at V and 2 bases at J, with 21 bases between the two ends. The CDR3 DNA, read in part, is TGTGCCAGCAGTGAAAGGAGGGGCGAGGTCCGGTACAACTATGGC. Translated, it gives CASSERRGEVRYNYG. The full-length CDR3 reads as CASSERRGEVRYNYGYTF.

In this sample, this clone turned up a few times. The DNA ends 3 residues before the CDR3 does, and the rest of the CDR3 is filled in from the germline J gene. The V call is TRBV7-2, the J call TRBJ2-5; TRBD2 matches 13 bases. Trimming removed 4 bases from V and 5 bases from J; junction bases left unmatched: 4. This CDR3 has 15 amino acids. Germline V gives CDR1 SGHTA, CDR2 FQGNSA. The CDR3 DNA, read in part, is TGTGCCAGCAGCTCTACTAGCGGGGGGGAGGAGACC. Translating it yields CASSSTSGGEET. The full CDR3 is CASSSTSGGEETQYF.

This clone was counted at least ten times. Sequencing ends 3 residues short of the CDR3 end; the germline J gene provides the rest. The rearrangement links TRBV23-1 to TRBJ1-3; 9 nucleotides line up with TRBD1. TRBV23-1 is known as an ORF, though its function is uncertain. The CDR3 runs 15 residues. V lost 5 bases to trimming and J lost 1 base; unmatched junction nucleotides: 3. The CDR3 DNA, read in part, is TGCGCCAGCAGTTACAGGGGGCTATCTGGAAACACC. Encoded protein: CASSYRGLSGNT. The whole CDR3 sequence reads CASSYRGLSGNTIYF.

There are many counts of this clone. The read is 3 residues too short to cover the CDR3 end, so that end is filled in from the germline J gene. The chain combines TRBV18 with TRBJ2-6; possible D gene TRBD1, 6 bases. The germline V and J ends were trimmed by 0 bases and 2 bases, with 11 bases remaining between them. The CDR3 loop spans 17 amino acids. Germline CDR1 is KGHSH and CDR2 is LQKENI. The sequenced CDR3 bases are TGTGCCAGCTCACCACCGACAGGAGATACTGGGGCCAACGTC. As protein: CASSPPTGDTGANV. The complete CDR3 reads CASSPPTGDTGANVLTF.

This clone was counted ten times or more. The DNA ends 3 residues before the CDR3 does, and the rest of the CDR3 is filled in from the germline J gene. This chain uses TRBV7-9 with TRBJ1-2, with D possibly TRBD1 on 5 matching bases. The CDR3 contains 13 residues. Germline V gene data show CDR1 as SEHNR and CDR2 as FQNEAQ (reference sequence). The chain's CDR3 is CASRGGPDGGYTF. Incomplete CDR3 DNA: TGTGCCAGCAGGGGGGGACCAGACGGCGGC.

Comments on this clone: With the read ending 3 residues before the CDR3 end, the germline J gene is used to fill in that end. The chain recombines TRBV4-2 with TRBJ2-5; TRBD2 agrees at 7 bases. The trim removed 4 bases at V and 5 bases at J, leaving 7 bases unmatched. This CDR3 is 14 amino acids long. The germline CDR1 and CDR2 sequences are LGHNA and YNFKEQ. Incomplete CDR3 DNA: TGTGCCAGCAGCCTCGGTTGGGGGGGGGAGACC. Protein product: CASSLGWGGET. The full CDR3 is CASSLGWGGETQYF.

In its sample, this clone was seen a few times. The read terminates 3 residues before the CDR3 end, so the remaining end is supplied by the germline J gene. The genes are TRBV19 and TRBJ1-5; D unclear. Germline V gene data show CDR1 as LNHDA and CDR2 as SQIVND (reference sequence). V lost 5 bases and J lost 5, with 10 bases in between. The CDR3 totals 13 residues. CDR3 DNA, as far as it was read: TGTGCCAGTAGTTCTCGGAGGGATCAGCCC. As protein: CASSSRRDQP. The whole CDR3 sequence reads CASSSRRDQPQHF.

This clone showed up many times. The DNA ends 3 residues before the CDR3 does, and the rest of the CDR3 is filled in from the germline J gene. This chain connects TRBV30 to TRBJ2-1, with 9 positions matching TRBD2. The CDR3 runs to 15 residues. Per the germline V gene, CDR1 is GTSNPN and CDR2 is SVGIG (reference sequence). V trimming: 4 bases; J trimming: 4 bases; junction bases outside the gene matches: 8. The CDR3: CAWIKASGVYNEQFF. Incomplete CDR3 DNA: TGTGCCTGGATAAAGGCTAGCGGGGTATACAATGAG.

This clone occurred many times. The read ends 3 residues before the CDR3 terminus; that terminus is restored from the germline J gene. This chain uses TRBV20-1 with TRBJ2-3; 13 nucleotides agree with TRBD2. J lost 7 bases, V lost 3 bases, and 4 bases had no gene match. CDR1 is DFQATT and CDR2 is SNEGSKA in the germline V gene (reference sequence). The CDR3 sequence is 14 residues long. The CDR3 spells CSARTSGRMNTQYF. CDR3 DNA (partial): TGCAGTGCTAGGACTAGCGGGAGGATGAATACG.

This clone appeared many times. The CDR3 end lies 3 residues beyond the end of the read and is filled in from the germline J gene. This chain uses TRBV19 with TRBJ2-1, with a tentative D call TRBD2 (7 bases). This CDR3 is 14 amino acids long. The V and J ends lost 7 bases and 0 bases respectively, with 10 bases between them. CDR1 is LNHDA and CDR2 is SQIVND in the germline V gene (reference sequence). Here the CDR3 reads CASMAGASYNEQFF. Partial CDR3 DNA: TGTGCCAGTATGGCGGGGGCCTCCTACAATGAG.

This clone showed up many times. The CDR3 is cut off 3 residues early in the read; its end comes from the germline J gene. This sequence joins TRBV6-2 or TRBV6-3 and TRBJ2-5; possible D gene TRBD1, 5 bases. V gave up 7 bases and J gave up 5 bases, with 20 bases separating them. The CDR3 has 15 residues. Germline assignment: CDR1 MNHEY and CDR2 SVGEGT. This CDR3 is CASIRGPGAGETQYF. The CDR3 bases that were read are TGTGCCAGCATAAGGGGCCCTGGAGCCGGGGAGACC.

The sample holds many counts of this clone. The CDR3 is cut off 3 residues early in the read; its end comes from the germline J gene. The rearrangement joins TRBV5-6 to TRBJ2-3; D might be TRBD1 (5 bases). V was clipped by 2 bases and J by 2 bases, with 9 bases between them. Germline CDR1 is SGHDT and CDR2 is YYEEEE. The CDR3 covers 14 residues. The CDR3 region is CASSFWTITDTQYF. CDR3 DNA (partial): TGTGCCAGCAGCTTCTGGACAATCACAGATACG.

This clone has at least ten counts. The CDR3 goes on 3 residues after the read ends, and that part is filled in from the germline J gene. The rearrangement uses TRBV29-1 and TRBJ2-7; 8 bases are shared with TRBD1. This CDR3 is built from 15 residues. V lost 2 bases to trimming and J lost 3 bases; unmatched junction nucleotides: 9. CDR1 and CDR2 from the germline V gene are SQVTM and ANQGSEA. The DNA read from the CDR3 is TGCAGCGTTGAATTGGCGGGACAGGAGTTCTACGAG. The encoded protein is CSVELAGQEFYE. From start to end, the CDR3 is CSVELAGQEFYEQYF.

This clone came up many times. Coverage ceases 3 residues before the CDR3 finishes, and the germline J gene fills in the end. The chain links TRBV20-1 to TRBJ1-1; the D is unclear. Trimming pared 3 bases from V and 0 bases from J, leaving 8 bases between. The CDR3 contains 13 residues. Germline assignment: CDR1 DFQATT and CDR2 SNEGSKA (reference sequence). This CDR3 reads CSASAMVNTEAFF. The sequenced part of the CDR3 DNA is TGCAGTGCTAGTGCGATGGTGAACACTGAA.

This clone was seen many times. CDR3 bases read: TGCAGTGCTAGTCCCGGGACTAGCAGGGACAATGAG. Amino acid sequence: CSASPGTSRDNE. The entire CDR3 protein reads CSASPGTSRDNEQFF. The gene calls are TRBV20-1 and TRBJ2-1; 9 bases agree with TRBD2. The sequenced fragment ends 3 residues before the CDR3 boundary, so the rest is inferred from the germline J gene. The CDR3 is made up of 15 amino acids. Germline loops: CDR1 DFQATT, CDR2 SNEGSKA (reference sequence). V lost 3 bases, J lost 5 bases, and 8 bases stayed unmatched.

This clone has ten or more counts. The DNA ends 3 residues before the CDR3 does, and the rest of the CDR3 is filled in from the germline J gene. The chain uses TRBV19 and TRBJ1-5; TRBD1 matches 7 bases. The CDR3 length is 12 residues. Trimming cost V 6 bases and J 4 bases; bases outside gene matches: 0. Germline CDR1 and CDR2: LNHDA and SQIVND (reference sequence). CDR3 DNA (partial): TGTGCCAGTAGGGGACAGAATCAGCCC. As protein: CASRGQNQP. Given in full, the CDR3 is CASRGQNQPQHF.